The source of this T cell receptor (beta chain) is a study of technical replicates of blood from several donors. The CDR3 is 16 amino acids. Germline lookup yields CDR1 KGHSH and CDR2 LQKENI. V dropped 2 bases and J dropped 6 bases, with 19 bases sitting between them. Sequenced by immunoSEQ multiplex PCR; TCRdb stores in-frame clones only, minus some. The sample lists tens of thousands of clones; approximately 92% were seen once. Source material: PBMCs. The source is a human donor in good health. Some clones in this sample may be carry-over from other donors' samples. This chain links TRBV18 with TRBJ1-2; the D gene is possibly TRBD1 (5 bases). The CDR3 sequence is CASSPGPQGMFHGYTF. The CDR3 coding sequence is TGTGCCAGCTCACCAGGCCCCCAGGGCATGTTCCATGGCTACACCTTC.